This T cell receptor beta chain stems from a study of shared clonotypes between healthy human individuals. Study results and caveats: It was the few donors that limited the genetic and exposure-history diversity represented.

Of note for this clone: Its antigen remains unidentified.

The repertoire was sequenced with immunoSEQ multiplex PCR; TCRdb's copy has only in-frame clones and lacks some. The sample has approximately 1.4 million clones, approximately 98% seen once. Sequencing was carried out using naive CD4+ T cells sorted from blood. Subset: CD45RA+ positively selected. This clonotype was sampled from a man aged 25-45 years in good health.

The DNA for the CDR3 is TGTGCCAGCAGTTCGCTAGCGGGAGGAGCCTACAATGAGCAGTTCTTC. It is translated as CASSSLAGGAYNEQFF. The chain links TRBV6-5 to TRBJ2-1, with 11 bases identical to TRBD2. The CDR3 has 16 residues. V lost 4 bases, J lost 2 bases, and 4 bases stayed unmatched. Per germline, CDR1 MNHEY and CDR2 SVGAGI.